These 9 T cell receptor beta chains originate from one sample sequenced in a study of blood T cells in healthy people across ages. Combining a sample-barcoded 5' primer with a J-beta primer mix, a second PCR ran for roughly 7 to 11 cycles. TCRdb itself ran the 5' RACE reads through MiXCR, one entry per CDR3 protein. The table lists about 640,000 distinct CDR3 sequences, about 30% of them singletons. What was sequenced was blood. These receptor sequences come from a woman of 80 years or more in good health.

The chain recombines TRBV29-1 with TRBJ2-1; the match to TRBD2 covers 14 bases. With 7 bases clipped from V and 8 bases from J, the junction kept 16 bases outside the gene matches. This CDR3 is built from 17 residues. Germline V gives CDR1 SQVTM, CDR2 ANQGSEA. Here the CDR3 DNA reads TGCAGCGCGAAAAGGCGGACTAGCGGGAGGAGGCTTGATGAGCAGTTCTTC. Its protein is CSAKRRTSGRRLDEQFF.

A word on this clonotype: A read error may be the cause here, since a much bigger clone is one base away. The chain joins TRBV6-2 or TRBV6-3 to TRBJ2-5; D is ambiguous. Trimming shortened V by 5 bases and J by 11 bases, and 12 bases separated the two germline ends. The CDR3 has 11 amino acids. CDR1 and CDR2 (germline): MNHEY, SVGEGT. This CDR3 reads CASSQVREQYF. For the CDR3, the DNA is TGTGCCAGCAGTCAAGTGCGTGAGCAGTACTTC.

This clonotype was seen many times. The gene calls are TRBV5-1 and TRBJ2-7; 8 bases match TRBD1. Losses at the gene ends were 4 bases for V and 2 bases for J; bases not matched to a gene: 5. From germline, CDR1 is SGHRS and CDR2 YFSETQ. CDR3 length: 14 residues. The CDR3 region has the DNA TGCGCCAGCAGCCCGGGACAGGCGACCTACGAGCAGTACTTC. Translated, it gives CASSPGQATYEQYF.

This clonotype was seen at least ten times. This sequence joins TRBV25-1 and TRBJ2-5; D not resolved. The germline V gene has CDR1 MGHDK and CDR2 SYGVNS. The CDR3 totals 14 residues. V lost 1 base and J lost 5, with 11 bases in between. In nucleotides, the CDR3 is TGTGCCAGCAGTGAATTCGGGCCTCGGGAGACCCAGTACTTC. Protein product: CASSEFGPRETQYF.

The CDR3 DNA follows: TGCGCCAGCAGCCCCGGGGTTGCCTCGGAAGAGCAGTACTTC. It specifies CASSPGVASEEQYF. This chain links TRBV5-1 with TRBJ2-7; D is possibly TRBD2 (5 bases). The germline V and J ends were trimmed by 4 bases and 7 bases, with 18 bases remaining between them. The length of the CDR3 is 14 residues. Germline CDR1 and CDR2: SGHRS and YFSETQ. Complete variable domain (other parts from reference TRBV5-1 and TRBJ2-7): KAGVTQTPRYLIKTRGQQVTLSCSPISGHRSVSWYQQTPGQGLQFLFEYFSETQRNKGNFPGRFSGRQFSNSRSEMNVSTLELGDSALYLCASSPGVASEEQYFGPGTRLTVT.

In its sample, this clonotype was seen many times. V usage is TRBV6-2 or TRBV6-3 and J usage is TRBJ1-2, with D unresolved. Germline CDR1 reads MNHEY; CDR2 reads SVGEGT. V was pared by 6 bases and J by 8 bases, with 16 bases between. The CDR3 spans 13 residues. The CDR3 reads CASRRTASRGYTF. The CDR3 bases are TGTGCCAGCAGACGGACGGCTTCTCGGGGCTACACCTTC.

This clonotype has at least ten counts. The CDR3 loop is CASKTAGTDEQYF. The CDR3, as DNA: TGCGCCAGCAAGACGGCCGGGACGGACGAGCAGTACTTC. The genes are TRBV5-1 and TRBJ2-7; D might be TRBD1 or TRBD2, each matching 5 bases. Germline assignment: CDR1 SGHRS and CDR2 YFSETQ. The CDR3 length is 13 residues. The V end was cut by 6 bases, the J end by 5 bases, with 15 bases between.

This clonotype was counted between two and nine times. V and J are TRBV5-6 and TRBJ1-2; 10 bases fit TRBD1. The CDR3 is 15 residues long. The ends lost 4 bases at V and 4 bases at J; junction bases unmatched: 7. Germline V gene sequence: CDR1 SGHDT, CDR2 YYEEEE. The CDR3 DNA sequence: TGTGCCAGCAGCCAGATAGGACAGGGGGGCTATGGCTACACCTTC. Protein product: CASSQIGQGGYGYTF.

The chain joins TRBV4-2 to TRBJ1-1; D uncertain. This CDR3 comprises 15 residues. Germline values: CDR1 LGHNA, CDR2 YNFKEQ. V gave up 4 bases and J gave up 1 base, with 13 bases separating them. The CDR3 sequence: CASSPEHPGNTEAFF. The CDR3 bases are TGTGCCAGCAGCCCCGAACACCCCGGGAACACTGAAGCTTTCTTT.